The TCR beta chain under discussion was sequenced for a study of blood T cell repertoires in COVID-19. On the study more broadly: The United States, Italy and Spain provided the acute and convalescent COVID-19 samples. Nucleic acid was either cDNA or gDNA, and it came from T cells, B-cell-depleted T cells, or PBMCs.

In the original workflow: Scientists estimated how many nucleated cells there were by amplifying reference gene primers. Method: immunoSEQ multiplex PCR; TCRdb's copy keeps in-frame clones and lacks some. V and J calls plus clone size are reproduced from that table; the DNA served to infer D and trimming. The sample has 150,000 to 200,000 clones; roughly three quarters are singletons. No more than 2 weeks before study entry, exposed participants had met a case of COVID-19. CDR3 length equals 16 residues. Trimming pared 4 bases from V and 4 bases from J, leaving 18 bases between. Germline CDR1 MNHEY, CDR2 SVGAGI.

The receptor was isolated from a man aged 55 to 70 who had been exposed to COVID-19. This rearrangement joins TRBV6-5 to TRBJ2-3; weak D call: TRBD1 (5 bases). Specimen: PBMCs or T cells enriched from blood (not recorded which). The CDR3, as DNA: TGTGCCAGCAGTTCCCTGTCCGCAGGGTGGTCAGATACGCAGTATTTT. As protein: CASSSLSAGWSDTQYF.